This TCR beta chain was recorded in a study of T cells in Graves' hyperthyroidism and ophthalmopathy. Trimming shortened V by 8 bases and J by 3 bases, and 17 bases separated the two germline ends. CDR1 is MDHEN, CDR2 SYDVKM, per germline. The CDR3 runs to 14 residues. From RNA transcripts, TCR beta CDR3 regions were amplified. A first-round RT-PCR of the TCR CDR3 used the HTBI primer set. TCRdb reprocessed the multiplex PCR reads via MiXCR and lists one record per CDR3 protein. The table records about half a million distinct CDR3 sequences, 20% of them present only once. Sequencing was performed on blood. The chain recombines TRBV28 with TRBJ2-7; TRBD1 is a possible D gene (6 bases). The sequence was collected from a middle-aged man with Graves' ophthalmopathy. In DNA form, the CDR3 reads TGTGCCAGCCGCGTAGTGGGACAAGTCTACGAGCAGTACTTC. It specifies CASRVVGQVYEQYF.